The clone carrying this TCR beta chain occurred a few times. Its specificity is unknown. The PCR ran on 60 Vbeta and 13 Jbeta primers. The repertoire was sequenced with immunoSEQ multiplex PCR; TCRdb's copy has only in-frame clones and lacks some. The top ten clones hold approximately 0.31% of a sample with some 190,000 clones, 65% to 90% of them seen once. The sample originates from a study of cytomegalovirus exposure and HLA in healthy donors. Study-level findings and limits: Three chains tied to CMV proved CMV antigen-specific in vitro. The authors listed 164 TCR beta chains as cytomegalovirus-associated. Across HLA loci, a later analysis found differing TCR association rates, with DRB1 most and HLA-C fewest.

Per the germline V gene, CDR1 is MNHNS and CDR2 is SASEGT. The CDR3 spans 13 residues. The V segment lost 6 bases and the J segment 5 bases; nucleotides outside the gene matches: 4. The chain couples TRBV6-1 to TRBJ2-7; TRBD1 agrees at 10 bases. The source is a woman in her twenties or thirties in good health and CMV-seronegative. Sequenced material: PBMCs. CDR3 DNA: TGTGCCAGCAGGGGGACAGGGGTCCACGAGCAGTACTTC. Residues: CASRGTGVHEQYF.